A single sample is the source of the 23 T cell receptor beta chains below, sequenced in a study of CD8 T cells in Susac syndrome. Reverse transcription of roughly 0.5 to 1 ug RNA was carried out with random hexamers. TCRdb reanalysed the immunoSEQ multiplex PCR reads using MiXCR and keeps one entry per CDR3 protein. The table includes approximately 150,000 distinct CDR3 sequences, around 86% detected once. Specimen: CD8+ T cells from PBMCs. These TCRs come from a human donor with multiple sclerosis.

This chain links TRBV7-3 with TRBJ2-3; D is uncertain. Germline V CDR1 and CDR2: SGHTA, FQGTGA. V gave up 5 bases and J gave up 5 bases, with 8 bases separating them. This CDR3 spans 12 amino acids. The CDR3 is CASSPGEDTQYF. The CDR3 DNA reads as TGTGCCAGCAGCCCCGGCGAAGATACGCAGTATTTT.

This chain connects TRBV2 to TRBJ2-3; TRBD2 agrees at 7 bases. Germline V lookup: CDR1 SNHLY, CDR2 FYNNEI. This CDR3 has 17 amino acids. V gave up 4 bases and J gave up 2 bases; unmatched junction bases: 12. The CDR3 coding sequence is TGTGCCAGCAGTGGAATCGTTGCGGGAGCGATCACAGATACGCAGTATTTT. It translates to CASSGIVAGAITDTQYF.

The J gene is TRBJ1-1, the V gene TRBV7-3, with no clear D. The ends were cut back, 1 base at V and 1 base at J, with 10 bases in the middle. The CDR3 runs to 15 residues. Germline assignment: CDR1 SGHTA and CDR2 FQGTGA. CDR3 loop: CASSLMGGQNTEAFF. The CDR3 bases are TGTGCCAGCAGCTTAATGGGCGGGCAGAACACTGAAGCTTTCTTT.

This clonotype has only a few counts. The V gene is TRBV6-5, the J gene TRBJ2-1; 8 bases match TRBD1. From germline, CDR1 is MNHEY and CDR2 SVGAGI. V was pared by 0 bases and J by 3 bases, with 1 base of the junction left unmatched. This CDR3 is 15 amino acids long. The CDR3 nucleotides read TGTGCCAGCAGTTACTCCGGACAGGGCTACAATGAGCAGTTCTTC. This gives the protein CASSYSGQGYNEQFF.

The V call is TRBV7-9, the J call TRBJ2-4; D possibly corresponds to TRBD2 (5 bases). Per germline, CDR1 SEHNR and CDR2 FQNEAQ (reference sequence). This CDR3 region has 13 residues. V lost 7 bases and J lost 7, with 14 bases in between. The CDR3 loop reads CASTTGYVNIQYF. The CDR3 region has the DNA TGTGCCAGCACCACGGGGTACGTGAACATTCAGTACTTC. The complete variable domain, with remaining parts taken from reference TRBV7-9 and TRBJ2-4, reads DTGVSQNPRHKITKRGQNVTFRCDPISEHNRLYWYRQTLGQGPEFLTYFQNEAQLEKSRLLSDRFSAERPKGSFSTLEIQRTEQGDSAMYLCASTTGYVNIQYFGAGTRLSVL.

The chain employs TRBV18 and TRBJ2-5; TRBD2 matches at 9 bases. After removal of 2 bases from V and 2 bases from J, the junction contained 3 bases not matched to a gene. CDR3 length equals 15 residues. Per germline, CDR1 KGHSH and CDR2 LQKENI. CDR3 DNA: TGTGCCAGCTCACCAAATAGCGGGGGACAAGAGACCCAGTACTTC. It codes for CASSPNSGGQETQYF.

The V and J genes are TRBV9 and TRBJ2-1; D is possibly TRBD2 (6 bases). Germline values: CDR1 SGDLS, CDR2 YYNGEE. The CDR3 consists of 12 residues. V dropped 2 bases and J dropped 9 bases, with 9 bases sitting between them. Here the CDR3 DNA reads TGTGCCAGCAGCGTTCTCGGGGGTGAGCAGTTCTTC. Amino acids: CASSVLGGEQFF.

The V and J genes are TRBV7-2 and TRBJ2-7, with D uncertain. The CDR3 runs 11 residues. V gave up 3 bases and J gave up 5 bases, with 5 bases separating them. Germline V CDR1 and CDR2: SGHTA, FQGNSA. In nucleotides, the CDR3 is TGTGCCAGCAGCTTCCGGGACGAGCAGTACTTC. The encoded protein is CASSFRDEQYF.

V gene TRBV6-1 combines with J gene TRBJ2-1; 7 nucleotides line up with TRBD1. Trimming took 7 bases from V and 7 from J; bases not matched to a gene: 7. Germline-derived CDR1 and CDR2 are MNHNS and SASEGT. The CDR3 is made up of 13 amino acids. The CDR3 bases are TGTGCCAGCAAAGGACAGGCCGTAAATGAGCAGTTCTTC. Protein: CASKGQAVNEQFF.

The table lists this clonotype with a few counts. The V gene is TRBV5-4, the J gene TRBJ2-1; perhaps D is TRBD1 or TRBD2 (5 bases each). CDR1 and CDR2 from the germline V gene are SGHNT and YYREEE (reference sequence). Trimming stripped 2 bases from V and 5 bases from J, with 14 bases between. CDR3 length equals 15 residues. CDR3 DNA: TGTGCCAGCAGCTTCGGGGACGTGAGAGACAATGAGCAGTTCTTC. Its protein product is CASSFGDVRDNEQFF.

This chain joins TRBV6-5 and TRBJ2-2; possible D gene TRBD2, 6 bases. Germline V lookup: CDR1 MNHEY, CDR2 SVGAGI. The germline V and J ends were trimmed by 8 bases and 5 bases, with 12 bases remaining between them. There are 13 residues in the CDR3. The CDR3 reads CASGGLLTGELFF. CDR3 bases: TGTGCCAGCGGGGGACTTCTTACCGGGGAGCTGTTTTTT.

This clonotype was observed a few times. The rearrangement uses TRBV6-1 and TRBJ1-5; D perhaps matches TRBD1 (6 bases). V gave up 3 bases and J gave up 6 bases, with 12 bases separating them. The CDR3 sequence is 14 residues long. Germline CDR1 is MNHNS and CDR2 is SASEGT. The CDR3 DNA follows: TGTGCCAGCAGTGATTGGGGGGCTAGTCAGCCCCAGCATTTT. The encoded protein is CASSDWGASQPQHF.

This clonotype was recorded once. This chain joins TRBV24-1 and TRBJ1-1; D gene unclear. This CDR3 has 13 amino acids. Trimming stripped 4 bases from V and 7 bases from J, with 12 bases between. The germline V gene has CDR1 KGHDR and CDR2 SFDVKD. The CDR3 nucleotides read TGTGCCACCAGTGACACCGACCGAAGTGAAGCTTTCTTT. Amino acid sequence: CATSDTDRSEAFF.

The chain recombines TRBV5-5 with TRBJ1-2; the D gene is possibly TRBD1 (5 bases). The CDR3 has 16 amino acids. Trimming left V 4 bases short and J 0 bases short, with 16 bases between. Germline V gives CDR1 SGHKS, CDR2 YYEKEE (reference sequence). CDR3 amino acids: CASSKDGTDANYGYTF. The DNA of the CDR3 is TGTGCCAGCAGCAAAGATGGGACGGACGCTAACTATGGCTACACCTTC.

The chain employs TRBV19 and TRBJ1-2; TRBD1 aligns across 12 bases. This CDR3 is built from 18 residues. V lost 11 bases, J lost 4 bases, and 20 bases stayed unmatched. Germline V CDR1 and CDR2: LNHDA, SQIVND (reference sequence). The CDR3 sequence is CASQRAGTGGHYRYGYTF. The CDR3 DNA reads as TGTGCCTCCCAAAGGGCTGGGACAGGGGGCCACTATCGCTATGGCTACACCTTC.

The chain recombines TRBV24-1 with TRBJ2-7; a weak D match, TRBD1 (5 bases). Germline CDR1 and CDR2: KGHDR and SFDVKD. Trimming left V 6 bases short and J 1 base short, with 15 bases between. This CDR3 is 15 amino acids long. The CDR3, as DNA: TGTGCCACCAGTCCGAGTGGGGCTGGATCCTACGAGCAGTACTTC. This sequence encodes CATSPSGAGSYEQYF.

The chain links TRBV27 to TRBJ2-1; TRBD1 might be the D (5 bases). Germline V gene data show CDR1 as MNHEY and CDR2 as SMNVEV (reference sequence). The CDR3 consists of 17 residues. The V gene lost 6 bases and the J gene lost 0 bases, with 18 bases spanning the gap. CDR3 bases: TGTGCCAGCAGCCGGGCGGCCATGGGGCACTCCTACAATGAGCAGTTCTTC. It yields the protein CASSRAAMGHSYNEQFF.

The chain links TRBV2 to TRBJ1-1; 7 bases line up with TRBD1. J gave up 0 bases and V 3 bases, and 4 bases lay outside the gene matches. Germline CDR1 SNHLY, CDR2 FYNNEI. This CDR3 has 15 amino acids. CDR3 nucleotides: TGTGCCAGCAGTGAGATTGGACAGGTGAACACTGAAGCTTTCTTT. This codes for CASSEIGQVNTEAFF.

This chain uses TRBV19 with TRBJ1-1; 7 bases map to TRBD1. Germline V gene lookup returns CDR1 LNHDA and CDR2 SQIVND (reference sequence). The CDR3 loop spans 14 amino acids. Germline trimming cut 1 base from V and 5 bases from J; bases unmatched to any gene: 4. The CDR3 DNA reads TGTGCCAGTAGTATAGGTGACAGGGTTACTGAAGCTTTCTTT. It translates to CASSIGDRVTEAFF.

In DNA, the CDR3 is TGTGCCACCAGTGATTTGGACGAGGCGGATACGCAGTATTTT. Amino acids: CATSDLDEADTQYF. The chain is built from TRBV24-1 and TRBJ2-3, with D unresolved. Germline CDR1 is KGHDR and CDR2 is SFDVKD. Trimming left V 0 bases short and J 6 bases short, with 9 bases between. The CDR3 loop spans 14 amino acids.

V is TRBV27 and J is TRBJ2-3, with TRBD2 identical over 11 bases. The V segment lost 8 bases and the J segment 3 bases; nucleotides outside the gene matches: 7. The CDR3 covers 15 residues. Germline V CDR1 and CDR2: MNHEY, SMNVEV (reference sequence). As DNA, the CDR3 is TGTGCCAGCGCCACACTAGCGGGGGATACAGATACGCAGTATTTT. This sequence encodes CASATLAGDTDTQYF.

This chain connects TRBV27 to TRBJ2-3; D is possibly TRBD1 (5 bases). The CDR3 is made up of 15 amino acids. Per the germline V gene, CDR1 is MNHEY and CDR2 is SMNVEV (reference sequence). Trimming left V 4 bases short and J 0 bases short, with 11 bases between. In DNA form, the CDR3 reads TGTGCCAGCAGTTCCAGGGATCCTAGCACAGATACGCAGTATTTT. Amino acids: CASSSRDPSTDTQYF.

This chain connects TRBV7-9 to TRBJ1-5; D is ambiguous. The germline gives CDR1 SEHNR, CDR2 FQNEAQ (reference sequence). Trimming took 3 bases from V and 5 from J, leaving 14 bases between them. This CDR3 comprises 15 residues. The CDR3 reads CASSFGWGVYQPQHF. In nucleotides, the CDR3 is TGTGCCAGCAGCTTCGGCTGGGGAGTATATCAGCCCCAGCATTTT.